This record looks at one T cell receptor (beta chain) sequence and its context. What it binds is unknown. Full-length variable regions came from constant-region reverse primers plus semi-nested Nested Universal Primer A PCR. TCRdb recomputed calls from the 5' RACE reads with MiXCR, one row per CDR3 protein. The data contain more than 4,500 distinct CDR3 sequences, over 70% of them seen just once; the ten biggest clones take up nearly 3.5%. The CDR3 sequence is 16 residues long. Looked up from germline, CDR1 is MNHEY and CDR2 is SVGAGI. V was pared by 9 bases and J by 2 bases, with 17 bases between. Purified naive CD4+ T cells were depleted of CD25+ Tregs. Regarding the study as a whole: In terms of TCR gene usage, tumor memory CD4+ T cells clustered together with blood and lymph node memory CD4+ cells, as well as with lymph node naive CD4+ cells. Tumor Tregs overlapped most with tumor, then blood, naive CD4+ cells.

The V call is TRBV6-5, the J call TRBJ2-6, with a weak D call TRBD2 (5 bases). The sequencing sample was made of naive CD4+ T cells sorted from blood. Subset indicated: naive CD4+ T cells, CD4+CD45RA+CD25-. This TCR derives from a female donor with breast cancer. The CDR3 DNA follows: TGTGCCAGTAGTAAGACTGCGGGTACTGGGGCCAACGTCCTGACTTTC. It is translated as CASSKTAGTGANVLTF.